This TCR beta chain was captured by sequencing in a study of blood T cell repertoires in COVID-19. Profiled with immunoSEQ multiplex PCR; TCRdb holds only in-frame clones, not every one. The data contain about 290,000 clones, approximately 91% of them seen just once; the ten biggest clones take up about 1.7%. CDR1 and CDR2 (germline): SGHNT, YENEEA. Trimming cost V 2 bases and J 10 bases; bases outside gene matches: 5. The CDR3 has 13 residues. This chain connects TRBV11-3 to TRBJ1-1; 9 bases map to TRBD1. The sequenced sample was PBMCs or T cells enriched from blood (not recorded which). The TCR sequence derives from a woman aged 35 to 49 who had recovered from COVID-19. CDR3 in DNA: TGTGCCAGCAGCTTATCAGGGACAGGGCGAGCTTTCTTT. Translated: CASSLSGTGRAFF.